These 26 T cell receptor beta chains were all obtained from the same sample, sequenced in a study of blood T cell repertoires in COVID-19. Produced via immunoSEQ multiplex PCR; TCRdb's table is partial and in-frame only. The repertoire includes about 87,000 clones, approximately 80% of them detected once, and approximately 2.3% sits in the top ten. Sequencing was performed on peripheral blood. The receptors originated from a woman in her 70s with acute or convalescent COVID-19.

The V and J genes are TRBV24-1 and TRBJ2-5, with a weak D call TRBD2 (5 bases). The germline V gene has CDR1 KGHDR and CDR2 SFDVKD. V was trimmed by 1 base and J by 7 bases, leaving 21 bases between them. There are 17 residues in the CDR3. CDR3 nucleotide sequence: TGTGCCACCAGTGATTTAGCAGGTGGAGGCCTACCGGGGACCCAGTACTTC. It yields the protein CATSDLAGGGLPGTQYF.

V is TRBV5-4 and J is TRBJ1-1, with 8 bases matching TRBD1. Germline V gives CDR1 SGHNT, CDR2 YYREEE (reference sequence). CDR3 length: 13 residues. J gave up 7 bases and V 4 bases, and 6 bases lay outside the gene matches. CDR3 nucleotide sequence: TGTGCCAGCAGCCAGGACAGGGTGGGTGAAGCTTTCTTT. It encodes CASSQDRVGEAFF.

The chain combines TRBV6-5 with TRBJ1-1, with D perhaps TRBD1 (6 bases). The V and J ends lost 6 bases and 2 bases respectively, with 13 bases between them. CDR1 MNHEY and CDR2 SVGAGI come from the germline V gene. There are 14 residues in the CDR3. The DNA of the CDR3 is TGTGCCAGCAGCCAACAGGGTCTTAACACTGAAGCTTTCTTT. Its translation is CASSQQGLNTEAFF.

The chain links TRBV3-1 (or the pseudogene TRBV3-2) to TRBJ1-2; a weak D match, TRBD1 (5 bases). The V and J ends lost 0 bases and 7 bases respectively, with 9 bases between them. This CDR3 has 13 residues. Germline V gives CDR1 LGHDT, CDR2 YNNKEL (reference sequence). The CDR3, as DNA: TGTGCCAGCAGCCAAGAAGGGGAGGGTGGCTACACCTTC. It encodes CASSQEGEGGYTF.

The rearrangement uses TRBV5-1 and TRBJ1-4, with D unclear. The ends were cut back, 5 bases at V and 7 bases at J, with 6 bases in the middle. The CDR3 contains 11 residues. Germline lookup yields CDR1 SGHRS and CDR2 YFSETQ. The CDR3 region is CASRLAEKLFF. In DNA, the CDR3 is TGCGCCAGCAGGCTAGCTGAAAAACTGTTTTTT.

CDR3 DNA sequence: TGCGCCAGCAGCTGGGGGACAGTTCAGGCCGGGGAGCTGTTTTTT. It translates to CASSWGTVQAGELFF. The V call is TRBV5-1, the J call TRBJ2-2, with TRBD1 identical over 7 bases. This CDR3 is built from 15 residues. Germline values: CDR1 SGHRS, CDR2 YFSETQ. V lost 3 bases and J lost 6; bases outside the gene matches: 8. Full variable domain (missing parts from reference TRBV5-1 and TRBJ2-2): KAGVTQTPRYLIKTRGQQVTLSCSPISGHRSVSWYQQTPGQGLQFLFEYFSETQRNKGNFPGRFSGRQFSNSRSEMNVSTLELGDSALYLCASSWGTVQAGELFFGEGSRLTVL.

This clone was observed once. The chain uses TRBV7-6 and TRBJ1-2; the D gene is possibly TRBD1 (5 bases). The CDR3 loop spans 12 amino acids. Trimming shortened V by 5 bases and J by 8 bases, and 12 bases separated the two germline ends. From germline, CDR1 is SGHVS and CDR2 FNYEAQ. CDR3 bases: TGTGCCAGCAGCCCCCCCGGGGGAGGCTACACCTTC. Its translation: CASSPPGGGYTF.

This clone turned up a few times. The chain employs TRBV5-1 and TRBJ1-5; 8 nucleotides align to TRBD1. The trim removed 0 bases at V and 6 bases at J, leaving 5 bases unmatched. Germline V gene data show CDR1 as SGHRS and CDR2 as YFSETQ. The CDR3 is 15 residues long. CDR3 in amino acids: CASSLGQGRGQPQHF. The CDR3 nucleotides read TGCGCCAGCAGCTTGGGACAGGGGAGGGGTCAGCCCCAGCATTTT.

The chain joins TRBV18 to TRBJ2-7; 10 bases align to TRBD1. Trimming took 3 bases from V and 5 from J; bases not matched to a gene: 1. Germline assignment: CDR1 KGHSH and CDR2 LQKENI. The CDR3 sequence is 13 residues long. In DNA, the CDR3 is TGTGCCAGCTCACCGGGGACAGGGGACGAGCAGTACTTC. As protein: CASSPGTGDEQYF.

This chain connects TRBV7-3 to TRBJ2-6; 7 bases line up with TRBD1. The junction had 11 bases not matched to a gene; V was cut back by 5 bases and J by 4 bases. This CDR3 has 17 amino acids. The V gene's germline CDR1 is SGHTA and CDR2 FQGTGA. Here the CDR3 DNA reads TGTGCCAGCAGCACCATTCTGGGACAGACCGGGGCCAACGTCCTGACTTTC. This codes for CASSTILGQTGANVLTF. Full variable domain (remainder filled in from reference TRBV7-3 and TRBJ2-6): GAGVSQTPSNKVTEKGKYVELRCDPISGHTALYWYRQSLGQGPEFLIYFQGTGAADDSGLPNDRFFAVRPEGSVSTLKIQRTERGDSAVYLCASSTILGQTGANVLTFGAGSRLTVL.

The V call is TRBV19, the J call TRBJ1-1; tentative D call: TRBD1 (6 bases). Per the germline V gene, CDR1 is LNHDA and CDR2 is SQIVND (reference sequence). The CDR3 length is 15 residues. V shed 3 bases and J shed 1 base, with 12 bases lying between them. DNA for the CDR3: TGTGCCAGTAGTATTAGGCCGGGACAGAACACTGAAGCTTTCTTT. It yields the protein CASSIRPGQNTEAFF. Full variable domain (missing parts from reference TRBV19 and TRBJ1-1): DGGITQSPKYLFRKEGQNVTLSCEQNLNHDAMYWYRQDPGQGLRLIYYSQIVNDFQKGDIAEGYSVSREKKESFPLTVTSAQKNPTAFYLCASSIRPGQNTEAFFGQGTRLTVV.

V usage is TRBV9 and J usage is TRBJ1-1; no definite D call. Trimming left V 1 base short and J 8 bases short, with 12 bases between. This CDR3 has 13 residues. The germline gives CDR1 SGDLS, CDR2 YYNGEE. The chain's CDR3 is CASSVIGSQEAFF. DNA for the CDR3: TGTGCCAGCAGCGTAATTGGGAGTCAGGAAGCTTTCTTT.

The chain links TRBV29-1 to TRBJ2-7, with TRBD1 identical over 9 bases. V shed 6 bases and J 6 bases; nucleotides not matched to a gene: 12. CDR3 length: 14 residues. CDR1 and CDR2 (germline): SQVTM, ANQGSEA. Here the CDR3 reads CSVRPGTGMSEQYF. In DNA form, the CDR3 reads TGCAGCGTGAGACCCGGGACAGGGATGTCCGAGCAGTACTTC.

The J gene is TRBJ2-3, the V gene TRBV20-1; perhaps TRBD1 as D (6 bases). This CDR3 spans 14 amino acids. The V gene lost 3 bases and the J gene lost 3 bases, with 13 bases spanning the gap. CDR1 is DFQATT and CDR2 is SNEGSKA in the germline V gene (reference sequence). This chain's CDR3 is CSASLGGRTDTQYF. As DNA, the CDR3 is TGCAGTGCTAGTCTAGGGGGTCGAACAGATACGCAGTATTTT.

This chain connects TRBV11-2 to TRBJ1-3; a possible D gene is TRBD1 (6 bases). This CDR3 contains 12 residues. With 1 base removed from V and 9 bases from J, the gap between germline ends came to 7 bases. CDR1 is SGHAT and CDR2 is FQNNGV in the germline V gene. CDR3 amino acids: CASSLVGATIYF. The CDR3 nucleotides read TGTGCCAGCAGCTTAGTGGGGGCCACCATATATTTT.

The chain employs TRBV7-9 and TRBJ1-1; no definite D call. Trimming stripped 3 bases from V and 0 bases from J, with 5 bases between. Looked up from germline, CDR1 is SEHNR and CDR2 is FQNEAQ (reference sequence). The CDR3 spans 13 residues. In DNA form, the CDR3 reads TGTGCCAGCAGCTTCGAGATGAACACTGAAGCTTTCTTT. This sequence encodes CASSFEMNTEAFF. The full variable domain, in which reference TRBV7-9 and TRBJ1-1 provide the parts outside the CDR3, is DTGVSQNPRHKITKRGQNVTFRCDPISEHNRLYWYRQTLGQGPEFLTYFQNEAQLEKSRLLSDRFSAERPKGSFSTLEIQRTEQGDSAMYLCASSFEMNTEAFFGQGTRLTVV.

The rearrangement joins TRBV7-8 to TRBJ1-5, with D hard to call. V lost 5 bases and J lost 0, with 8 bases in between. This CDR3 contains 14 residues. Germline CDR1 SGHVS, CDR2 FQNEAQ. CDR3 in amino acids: CASSVRNSNQPQHF. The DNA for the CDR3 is TGTGCCAGCAGCGTCAGAAATAGCAATCAGCCCCAGCATTTT.

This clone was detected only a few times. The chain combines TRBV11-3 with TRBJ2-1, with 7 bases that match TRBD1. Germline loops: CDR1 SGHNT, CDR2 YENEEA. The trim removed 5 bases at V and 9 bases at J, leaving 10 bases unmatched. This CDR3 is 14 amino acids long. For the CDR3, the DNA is TGTGCCAGCAGCCCCAGACAGGGTTCGGGTGAGCAGTTCTTC. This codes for CASSPRQGSGEQFF.

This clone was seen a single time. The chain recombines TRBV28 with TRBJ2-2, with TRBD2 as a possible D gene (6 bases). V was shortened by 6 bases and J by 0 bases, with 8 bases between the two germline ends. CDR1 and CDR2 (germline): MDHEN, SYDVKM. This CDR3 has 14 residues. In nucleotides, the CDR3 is TGTGCCAGCAGCGGAGGGGCGAACACCGGGGAGCTGTTTTTT. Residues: CASSGGANTGELFF.

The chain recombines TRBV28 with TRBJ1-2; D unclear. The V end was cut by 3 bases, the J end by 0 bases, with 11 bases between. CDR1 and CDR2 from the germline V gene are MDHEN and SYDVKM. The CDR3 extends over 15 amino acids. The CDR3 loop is CASSLGGNTNYGYTF. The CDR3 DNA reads TGTGCCAGCAGTTTGGGCGGGAATACTAACTATGGCTACACCTTC.

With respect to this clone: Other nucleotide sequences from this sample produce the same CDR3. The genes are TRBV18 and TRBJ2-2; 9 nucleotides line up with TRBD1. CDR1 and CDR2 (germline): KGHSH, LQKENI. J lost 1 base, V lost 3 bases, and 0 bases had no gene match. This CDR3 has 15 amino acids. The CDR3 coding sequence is TGTGCCAGCTCACCGGGACAGGGGAACACCGGGGAGCTGTTTTTT. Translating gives CASSPGQGNTGELFF.

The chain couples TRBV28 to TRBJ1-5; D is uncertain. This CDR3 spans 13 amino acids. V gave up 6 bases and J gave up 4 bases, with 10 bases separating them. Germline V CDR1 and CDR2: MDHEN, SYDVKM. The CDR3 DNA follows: TGTGCCAGCAGAAACAGTGTGAATCAGCCCCAGCATTTT. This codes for CASRNSVNQPQHF.

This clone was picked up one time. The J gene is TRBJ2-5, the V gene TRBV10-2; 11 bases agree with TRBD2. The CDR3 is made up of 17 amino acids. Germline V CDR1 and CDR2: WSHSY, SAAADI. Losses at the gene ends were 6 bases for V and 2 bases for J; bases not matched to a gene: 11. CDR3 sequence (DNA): TGCGCCAGCAGCGATCCGGGACTAGCGGTCCCTCAAGAGACCCAGTACTTC. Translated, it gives CASSDPGLAVPQETQYF.

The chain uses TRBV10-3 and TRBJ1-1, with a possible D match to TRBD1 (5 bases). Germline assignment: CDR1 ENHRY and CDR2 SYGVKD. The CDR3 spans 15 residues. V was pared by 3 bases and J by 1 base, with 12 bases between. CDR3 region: CAISERGQPNTEAFF. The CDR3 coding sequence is TGTGCCATCAGTGAAAGGGGCCAGCCGAACACTGAAGCTTTCTTT.

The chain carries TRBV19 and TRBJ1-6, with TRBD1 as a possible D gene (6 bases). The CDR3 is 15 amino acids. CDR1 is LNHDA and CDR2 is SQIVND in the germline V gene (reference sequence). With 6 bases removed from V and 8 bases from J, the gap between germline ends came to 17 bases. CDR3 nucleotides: TGTGCCAGTAGCTTTTCTACAGGGCAGGATTCACCCCTCCACTTT. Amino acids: CASSFSTGQDSPLHF.

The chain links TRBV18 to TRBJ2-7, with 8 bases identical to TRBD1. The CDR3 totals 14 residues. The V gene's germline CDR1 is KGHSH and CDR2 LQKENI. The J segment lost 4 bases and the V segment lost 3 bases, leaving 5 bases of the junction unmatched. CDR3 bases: TGTGCCAGCTCACCGGGGACAGGAAATTACGAGCAGTACTTC. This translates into CASSPGTGNYEQYF.